A selection of T cell receptor beta chains follows, all from one sample in a study of T cells in Graves' hyperthyroidism and ophthalmopathy. TCRdb analysed the multiplex PCR reads with MiXCR anew, one entry per CDR3 protein. The data show about 570,000 distinct CDR3 sequences, around 15% seen once. The specimen sequenced was blood. The receptors were gathered from a middle-aged woman with Graves' hyperthyroidism. The CDR3 runs from the conserved cysteine through the conserved F or W. A D gene is named only where the DNA matches it firmly. Only some rows state a clone size, as once, few, many or a class for expanded clones.

J gene,D gene,V gene,clone size,CDR3 protein,CDR3 DNA
TRBJ2-7,TRBD2,TRBV20-1,few,CSARSRETSYEQYF,TGCAGTGCTAGATCGCGGGAGACCTCCTACGAGCAGTACTTC
TRBJ1-2,TRBD1,TRBV28,.,CASSFLKDRGPNYGYTF,TGTGCCAGCAGTTTTCTTAAGGACAGGGGGCCAAACTATGGCTACACCTTC
TRBJ2-3,.,TRBV5-1,few,CASSLGTTNTDTQYF,TGCGCCAGCAGCTTGGGGACTACTAACACAGATACGCAGTATTTT
TRBJ2-7,TRBD1,TRBV27,many,CASSLVGGAGKEQYF,TGTGCCAGCAGTTTAGTAGGGGGCGCCGGTAAGGAGCAGTACTTC
TRBJ2-1,TRBD1,TRBV12-3/TRBV12-4,many,CASNRGSYNEQFF,TGTGCCAGCAACAGGGGATCCTACAATGAGCAGTTCTTC
TRBJ2-1,TRBD2,TRBV5-1,.,CASSALSGGTSGNEQFF,TGCGCCAGCAGCGCCCTGAGCGGTGGGACTAGCGGCAATGAGCAGTTCTTC
TRBJ1-1,.,TRBV3-1,many,CASSQVNTEAFF,TGTGCCAGCAGCCAAGTGAACACTGAAGCTTTCTTT
TRBJ2-3,TRBD2,TRBV20-1,many,CSARDRMRGSTDTQYF,TGCAGTGCTAGAGATCGTATGCGGGGGAGCACAGATACGCAGTATTTT
TRBJ2-1,TRBD2,TRBV7-2,many,CASSRLSGRPIGGNEQFF,TGTGCCAGCAGCCGACTTAGCGGGAGGCCGATTGGGGGGAATGAGCAGTTCTTC
TRBJ2-7,TRBD2,TRBV9,many,CASSPGLAGPSYEQYF,TGTGCCAGCAGCCCCGGACTAGCGGGGCCCTCCTACGAGCAGTACTTC
TRBJ2-1,.,TRBV9,few,CASSVVGIALSDEQFF,TGTGCCAGCAGCGTTGTTGGGATCGCTCTCTCGGATGAGCAGTTCTTC
TRBJ2-3,.,TRBV7-2,.,CASSFGRAKDTQYF,TGTGCCAGCAGCTTTGGACGGGCAAAGGATACGCAGTATTTT
TRBJ1-4,.,TRBV5-4,many,CASSLITGEKLFF,TGTGCCAGCAGCTTGATAACGGGTGAAAAACTGTTTTTT
TRBJ2-3,.,TRBV18,.,CASSLNGATYF,TGTGCCAGCTCACTTAACGGGGCCACGTATTTT
TRBJ2-2,.,TRBV20-1,.,CSARGRGGLANTGELFF,TGCAGTGCTAGAGGACGAGGGGGGTTAGCGAACACCGGGGAGCTGTTTTTT
TRBJ2-7,.,TRBV20-1,.,CSAPTASYEQYF,TGCAGTGCGCCGACAGCCTCCTACGAGCAGTACTTC
TRBJ1-3,TRBD1,TRBV20-1,.,CSATGQGSGNTIYF,TGCAGTGCTACTGGACAGGGCTCTGGAAACACCATATATTTT
TRBJ2-7,.,TRBV18,many,CASSPQGGIYEQYF,TGTGCCAGCTCACCCCAAGGGGGAATATACGAGCAGTACTTC
TRBJ2-1,.,TRBV9,few,CASSPTGTLSYNEQFF,TGTGCCAGCAGCCCCACCGGGACACTCTCCTACAATGAGCAGTTCTTC
TRBJ1-4,.,TRBV3-1,few,CASSQDRRNSRSLNEKLFF,TGTGCCAGCAGCCAAGATCGGAGGAACAGCCGAAGCCTTAATGAAAAACTGTTTTTT
TRBJ1-5,.,TRBV12-3/TRBV12-4,many,CASSLTEWGIGQPQHF,TGTGCCAGCAGTTTGACGGAGTGGGGAATCGGTCAGCCCCAGCATTTT
TRBJ2-1,TRBD2,TRBV12-3/TRBV12-4,many,CASSLSTSGSYNEQFF,TGTGCCAGCAGTTTGTCGACTAGCGGGTCCTACAATGAGCAGTTCTTC
TRBJ2-3,TRBD1,TRBV28,few,CASSMRGQGPDTQYF,TGTGCCAGTAGTATGAGGGGACAGGGGCCAGATACGCAGTATTTT
TRBJ2-4,TRBD2,TRBV20-1,few,CSARDGGFAGDYGNIQYF,TGCAGTGCTAGAGATGGCGGCTTTGCGGGAGATTACGGGAACATTCAGTACTTC
TRBJ2-1,TRBD2,TRBV28,.,CASSYGTSAYNEQFF,TGTGCCAGCAGTTACGGGACTAGCGCCTACAATGAGCAGTTCTTC
TRBJ2-1,TRBD1,TRBV14,.,CASSQAFLGTGGLGEQFF,TGTGCCAGCAGCCAAGCATTTTTAGGGACAGGGGGCTTGGGTGAGCAGTTCTTC
TRBJ2-7,TRBD1,TRBV3-1,many,CASSQDVTGVSYEQYF,TGTGCCAGCAGCCAAGATGTTACAGGGGTCTCCTACGAGCAGTACTTC
TRBJ2-5,.,TRBV5-5,many,CASRNGPGETQYF,TGTGCCAGCAGAAACGGACCCGGGGAGACCCAGTACTTC
TRBJ2-5,TRBD2,TRBV5-6,many,CASSLVLAGVGETQYF,TGTGCCAGCAGCTTGGTGCTAGCGGGAGTCGGAGAGACCCAGTACTTC
TRBJ1-1,TRBD1,TRBV12-3/TRBV12-4,many,CASRQGSENTEAFF,TGTGCCAGCCGACAGGGGTCGGAGAACACTGAAGCTTTCTTT
TRBJ2-2,.,TRBV29-1,.,CSVEDKGANTGELFF,TGCAGCGTTGAAGATAAGGGGGCGAACACCGGGGAGCTGTTTTTT
TRBJ2-3,TRBD2,TRBV6-1,many,CASSDRTSPADTQYF,TGTGCCAGCAGTGATAGGACTAGTCCTGCAGATACGCAGTATTTT
TRBJ1-4,.,TRBV10-3,few,CAIRRDGPNEKLFF,TGTGCCATCAGGAGGGACGGACCAAATGAAAAACTGTTTTTT
TRBJ1-5,TRBD1,TRBV28,.,CASSPYWATGPSNQPQHF,TGTGCCAGCAGTCCGTACTGGGCGACAGGGCCTAGCAATCAGCCCCAGCATTTT
TRBJ2-1,.,TRBV10-3,once,CAISESKVSRDEQFF,TGTGCCATCAGTGAGTCGAAAGTCTCGAGGGATGAGCAGTTCTTC
TRBJ1-1,.,TRBV11-2,.,CASSLTRGRDMNTGAFF,TGTGCCAGCAGCTTGACCCGAGGTAGGGATATGAACACTGGAGCTTTCTTT
TRBJ2-3,TRBD2,TRBV12-3/TRBV12-4,many,CASSNSGSTDTQYF,TGTGCCAGCAGTAATAGCGGGAGCACAGATACGCAGTATTTT
TRBJ2-7,.,TRBV6-1,.,CANSEVTGSYYEQYF,TGTGCCAACAGTGAAGTAACGGGGAGCTACTACGAGCAGTACTTC
TRBJ2-7,.,TRBV6-1,many,CATQIAGEYEQYF,TGTGCCACCCAGATTGCAGGGGAATACGAGCAGTACTTC